The 5 T cell receptor beta chains below all came from one sample that was sequenced in a study of blood T cell repertoires in COVID-19. Repertoires were generated with immunoSEQ multiplex PCR, while TCRdb's copy carries only in-frame clones and drops some. The sample records approximately 76,000 clones, 85% to 90% being singletons. Sequencing was done on a sample of peripheral blood. These receptors were taken from a woman over 75 with active or convalescent COVID-19.

The count of this clone is one. V gene TRBV11-2 combines with J gene TRBJ2-7; 10 positions match TRBD2. CDR3 size: 15 residues. V lost 1 base to trimming and J lost 11 bases; unmatched junction nucleotides: 11. CDR1 and CDR2 from the germline V gene are SGHAT and FQNNGV. The CDR3 bases are TGTGCCAGCAGCTTAGTTCCACCAGCGGGGGGGCCTGAGTACTTC. It translates to CASSLVPPAGGPEYF. The whole variable domain, remainder taken from reference TRBV11-2 and TRBJ2-7, is EAGVAQSPRYKIIEKRQSVAFWCNPISGHATLYWYQQILGQGPKLLIQFQNNGVVDDSQLPKDRFSAERLKGVDSTLKIQPAKLEDSAVYLCASSLVPPAGGPEYFGPGTRLTVT.

The genes are TRBV5-6 and TRBJ1-5, with 8 positions matching TRBD1. The junction had 4 bases not matched to a gene; V was cut back by 0 bases and J by 5 bases. Germline V gives CDR1 SGHDT, CDR2 YYEEEE. CDR3 length equals 15 residues. Here the CDR3 reads CASSLGTGPHQPQHF. The DNA of the CDR3 is TGTGCCAGCAGCTTGGGGACAGGGCCCCATCAGCCCCAGCATTTT.

The rearrangement uses TRBV5-1 and TRBJ2-2, with 11 bases that match TRBD1. Trimming took 9 bases from V and 6 from J; bases not matched to a gene: 10. The length of the CDR3 is 15 residues. CDR1 and CDR2 (germline): SGHRS, YFSETQ. The CDR3 spells CATFDGQGASGELFF. CDR3 bases: TGCGCCACCTTCGACGGACAGGGGGCGTCCGGGGAGCTGTTTTTT.

This chain links TRBV25-1 with TRBJ2-7, with 8 positions matching TRBD2. The CDR3 extends over 14 amino acids. CDR1 MGHDK and CDR2 SYGVNS come from the germline V gene. Trimming took 7 bases from V and 2 from J; bases not matched to a gene: 7. CDR3 nucleotide sequence: TGTGCCAGCAAAAAAGCGGGGGCCGCCTACGAGCAGTACTTC. It translates to CASKKAGAAYEQYF.

V gene TRBV19 combines with J gene TRBJ1-2; 7 bases are shared with TRBD1. CDR3 length: 12 residues. Trimming removed 5 bases from V and 8 bases from J; junction bases left unmatched: 5. Looked up from germline, CDR1 is LNHDA and CDR2 is SQIVND (reference sequence). CDR3 in DNA: TGTGCCAGTAGTTCGAGACAGGGAGGCTACACCTTC. Its translation: CASSSRQGGYTF.